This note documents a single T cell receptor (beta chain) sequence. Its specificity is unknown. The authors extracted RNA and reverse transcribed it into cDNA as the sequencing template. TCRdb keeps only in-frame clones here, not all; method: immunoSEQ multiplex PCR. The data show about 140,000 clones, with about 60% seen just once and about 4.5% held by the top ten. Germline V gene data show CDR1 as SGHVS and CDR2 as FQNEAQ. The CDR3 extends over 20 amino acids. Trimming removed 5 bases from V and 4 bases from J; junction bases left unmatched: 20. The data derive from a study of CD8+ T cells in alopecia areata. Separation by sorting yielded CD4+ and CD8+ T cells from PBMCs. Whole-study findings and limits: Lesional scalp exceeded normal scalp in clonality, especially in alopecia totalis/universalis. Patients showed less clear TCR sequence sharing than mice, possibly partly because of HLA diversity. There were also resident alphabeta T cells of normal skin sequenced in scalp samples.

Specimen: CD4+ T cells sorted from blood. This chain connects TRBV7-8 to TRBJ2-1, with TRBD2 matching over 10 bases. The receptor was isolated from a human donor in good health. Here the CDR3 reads CASSPSGIAASGSGYNEQFF. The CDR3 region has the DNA TGTGCCAGCAGCCCATCTGGGATCGCGGCTAGCGGGAGCGGGTACAATGAGCAGTTCTTC. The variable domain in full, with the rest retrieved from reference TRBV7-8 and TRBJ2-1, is GAGVSQSPRYKVAKRGQDVALRCDPISGHVSLFWYQQALGQGPEFLTYFQNEAQLDKSGLPSDRFFAERPEGSVSTLKIQRTQQEDSAVYLCASSPSGIAASGSGYNEQFFGPGTRLTVL.